This T cell receptor (beta chain) was found in a study of beta chain features in type 1 diabetes. This clone has just a few counts. The antigen is not known. Other DNA sequences within the sample encode an identical CDR3. Study-wide results and caveats: Shortening of TCRB CDR3s, moderate but significant, appeared in all four CD4+ subsets of Type 1 diabetes patients. Whether HLA type influences TCRB rearrangement remained unresolved here. Patients' naive, central memory and regulatory TCRB repertoires appeared more alike than those of healthy donors.

Purities over 98% were achieved in all sorted populations. Sequenced material consisted of expressed TCRB transcripts (all of the isolated RNA was reverse transcribed). It was found that naive, central memory and regulatory T cell samples averaged approximately 3.5 million reads. This table comes from immunoSEQ multiplex PCR, and its TCRdb copy is limited to in-frame clones, with some not included. This sample has 300,000 to 400,000 clones, with about a tenth found just once. The sequencing input was central memory CD4+ T cells from blood. The TCR originated in a young man with type 1 diabetes.

The CDR3: CASSLTLAGVTDTQYF. The DNA for the CDR3 is TGTGCCAGCAGCTTAACTTTGGCGGGAGTCACAGATACGCAGTATTTT. This chain joins TRBV7-9 and TRBJ2-3, with TRBD2 identical over 7 bases. V gave up 2 bases and J gave up 2 bases; unmatched junction bases: 7. CDR1 is SEHNR, CDR2 FQNEAQ, per germline (reference sequence). CDR3 length: 16 amino acids.